Listed below are T cell receptor beta chains from one sample, sequenced in a study of T cells after yellow fever vaccination. TCRdb re-called the 5' RACE reads with MiXCR, one entry per CDR3 protein. The sample yields about 340,000 distinct CDR3 sequences, around 13% seen once. The sequencing here drew on CD4+ T cells sorted from PBMCs, taken 15 days after the yellow fever booster vaccination. Receptor source: a man aged 18 to 30 who received the YFV17D yellow fever vaccine. Each CDR3 is given with its conserved first and last residue. The D gene is left open where the match is weak. Some rows mark clone size as missing; the rest say once, few, many or name a class of expanded clone.

D gene: .
J gene: TRBJ1-1
clone size: .
V gene: TRBV3-1
CDR3 DNA: TGTGCCAGCAGCCTCAGGGTTGAGGCCACTGAAGCTTTCTTT
CDR3 protein: CASSLRVEATEAFF

D gene: TRBD2
J gene: TRBJ2-1
clone size: many
V gene: TRBV7-2
CDR3 DNA: TGTGCCAGCAGCTTGATCCTCGGGACTAGCGGGGGCTTAAATGAGCAGTTCTTC
CDR3 protein: CASSLILGTSGGLNEQFF

D gene: TRBD1
J gene: TRBJ2-1
clone size: few
V gene: TRBV28
CDR3 DNA: TGTGCCAGCAGAGGGCAGGGGGCCCATGAGCAGTTCTTC
CDR3 protein: CASRGQGAHEQFF

D gene: .
J gene: TRBJ1-1
clone size: .
V gene: TRBV18
CDR3 DNA: TGTGCCAGCTCACAGGGACACCTCACTGAAGCTTTCTTT
CDR3 protein: CASSQGHLTEAFF

D gene: .
J gene: TRBJ2-7
clone size: many
V gene: TRBV18
CDR3 DNA: TGTGCCAGCTCCCTACCACGAGGACGGAGCTCCTACGAGCAGTACTTC
CDR3 protein: CASSLPRGRSSYEQYF

D gene: .
J gene: TRBJ2-2
clone size: many
V gene: TRBV10-1
CDR3 DNA: TGCGCCAGCAGGGGACTTACCGGGGAGCTGTTTTTT
CDR3 protein: CASRGLTGELFF

D gene: .
J gene: TRBJ1-1
clone size: .
V gene: TRBV7-2
CDR3 DNA: TGTGCCAGCAGCTTAGCCTCCTTCGCCGTTGCTTTCTTT
CDR3 protein: CASSLASFAVAFF

D gene: .
J gene: TRBJ1-2
clone size: .
V gene: TRBV4-3
CDR3 DNA: TGCGCCAGCAGCCTAGTTCGGGCAACAGGGGGCTACACCTTC
CDR3 protein: CASSLVRATGGYTF

D gene: .
J gene: TRBJ2-1
clone size: few
V gene: TRBV9
CDR3 DNA: TGTGCCAGCAGCGTAGCCGGGATGAATGAGCAGTTCTTC
CDR3 protein: CASSVAGMNEQFF

D gene: TRBD2
J gene: TRBJ2-1
clone size: few
V gene: TRBV7-8
CDR3 DNA: TGTGCCAGCAGCTATCCGGGACTAGTAAATGAGCAGTTCTTC
CDR3 protein: CASSYPGLVNEQFF

D gene: TRBD1
J gene: TRBJ1-1
clone size: .
V gene: TRBV4-3
CDR3 DNA: TGCGCCAGCAGCCACACATTATTAGGGGGCTTAGTCGCTGAAGCTTTCTTT
CDR3 protein: CASSHTLLGGLVAEAFF

D gene: TRBD2
J gene: TRBJ2-1
clone size: .
V gene: TRBV2
CDR3 DNA: TGTGCCAGCAGTAAAGCTAGCGGGGGGGTTTTGGTCAATGAGCAGTTCTTC
CDR3 protein: CASSKASGGVLVNEQFF

D gene: .
J gene: TRBJ2-1
clone size: .
V gene: TRBV2
CDR3 DNA: TGTGCCAGCAGTACAGACGACAGTTTCCGGTTCTTC
CDR3 protein: CASSTDDSFRFF

D gene: .
J gene: TRBJ2-7
clone size: .
V gene: TRBV5-5
CDR3 DNA: TGTGCCAGCAGCTTGTCCGGAGTCCTTTACGAGCAGTACTTC
CDR3 protein: CASSLSGVLYEQYF

D gene: .
J gene: TRBJ1-1
clone size: few
V gene: TRBV28
CDR3 DNA: TGTGCCAGCAGTCGAATCGGGACTTGGGCTGAAGCTTTCTTT
CDR3 protein: CASSRIGTWAEAFF

D gene: TRBD1
J gene: TRBJ1-5
clone size: few
V gene: TRBV20-1
CDR3 DNA: TGCAGTGCTAGACATGGGACAGGGGCGTATGAAGGTCAGCCCCAGCATTTT
CDR3 protein: CSARHGTGAYEGQPQHF

D gene: .
J gene: TRBJ1-1
clone size: many
V gene: TRBV5-1
CDR3 DNA: TGCGCCAGCAGCTTGGAGGGAATGAACACTGAAGCTTTCTTT
CDR3 protein: CASSLEGMNTEAFF

D gene: .
J gene: TRBJ2-4
clone size: .
V gene: TRBV6-2/TRBV6-3
CDR3 DNA: TGTGCCAGCAGTTTCTCGACACAAGGAGGGAACATTCAGTACTTC
CDR3 protein: CASSFSTQGGNIQYF

D gene: TRBD1
J gene: TRBJ2-1
clone size: .
V gene: TRBV18
CDR3 DNA: TGTGCCAGCTCACGACCCGGGACAGTGGGGATCAATGAGCAGTTCTTC
CDR3 protein: CASSRPGTVGINEQFF

D gene: .
J gene: TRBJ2-1
clone size: many
V gene: TRBV6-5
CDR3 DNA: TGTGCCAGCAGTTACTCCAACTACAATGAGCAGTTCTTC
CDR3 protein: CASSYSNYNEQFF

D gene: TRBD1
J gene: TRBJ2-3
clone size: few
V gene: TRBV6-6
CDR3 DNA: TGTGCCAGCAGTGACCGGGACAGGGCGGATACGCAGTATTTT
CDR3 protein: CASSDRDRADTQYF

D gene: .
J gene: TRBJ1-5
clone size: many
V gene: TRBV20-1
CDR3 DNA: TGCAGTGCTAGTTCGGGGTTGGATCAGCCCCAGCATTTT
CDR3 protein: CSASSGLDQPQHF

D gene: .
J gene: TRBJ1-6
clone size: .
V gene: TRBV9
CDR3 DNA: TGTGCCAGCAGCGACATGCTGGGGGGCGGATCACCCCTCCCCTTT
CDR3 protein: CASSDMLGGGSPLPF

D gene: TRBD2
J gene: TRBJ2-1
clone size: .
V gene: TRBV19
CDR3 DNA: TGTGCCAGTAGTGATAGCGGGGGGGCCAATGAGCAGTTCTTC
CDR3 protein: CASSDSGGANEQFF

D gene: TRBD2
J gene: TRBJ2-7
clone size: .
V gene: TRBV27
CDR3 DNA: TGTGCCAGCAAACAACGGGGGGGCCTCGAGCAGTACTTC
CDR3 protein: CASKQRGGLEQYF

D gene: .
J gene: TRBJ2-2
clone size: many
V gene: TRBV24-1
CDR3 DNA: TGTGCCACCAGTGGCTCGAGAGGGGGGCCGAACACCGGGGAGCTGTTTTTT
CDR3 protein: CATSGSRGGPNTGELFF

D gene: TRBD2
J gene: TRBJ2-7
clone size: .
V gene: TRBV14
CDR3 DNA: TGTGCCAGCAGCCAAGGTGGAGCGGGGGCCTCCTACGAGCAGTACTTC
CDR3 protein: CASSQGGAGASYEQYF

D gene: .
J gene: TRBJ2-3
clone size: .
V gene: TRBV27
CDR3 DNA: TGTGCCAGCAGTTCAGGGGGGCGGGAAACAGATACGCAGTATTTT
CDR3 protein: CASSSGGRETDTQYF

D gene: .
J gene: TRBJ2-2
clone size: .
V gene: TRBV7-6
CDR3 DNA: TGTGCCAGCAGACCCACTAGCATAGGCACCGGGGAGCTGTTTTTT
CDR3 protein: CASRPTSIGTGELFF

D gene: TRBD1
J gene: TRBJ2-2
clone size: .
V gene: TRBV7-2
CDR3 DNA: TGTGCCAGCAGCGTAACGGGACAGGGGCTGTTTTTT
CDR3 protein: CASSVTGQGLFF

D gene: .
J gene: TRBJ2-7
clone size: many
V gene: TRBV5-1
CDR3 DNA: TGCGCCAGCGACTCGGATCGAAGGGATGAGCAGTACTTC
CDR3 protein: CASDSDRRDEQYF

D gene: TRBD2
J gene: TRBJ2-1
clone size: .
V gene: TRBV3-1
CDR3 DNA: TGTGCCAGCAGCCTCACCCCGGGACTAGCGGGGGGGGTGTCCTACAATGAGCAGTTCTTC
CDR3 protein: CASSLTPGLAGGVSYNEQFF

D gene: .
J gene: TRBJ2-5
clone size: few
V gene: TRBV4-1
CDR3 DNA: TGCGCCAGCAGCATCACAGTTGTCCAAGAGACCCAGTACTTC
CDR3 protein: CASSITVVQETQYF

D gene: .
J gene: TRBJ1-2
clone size: .
V gene: TRBV19
CDR3 DNA: TGTGCCAGTAGTAAATCCGTCTATGGCTACACCTTC
CDR3 protein: CASSKSVYGYTF

D gene: TRBD2
J gene: TRBJ2-2
clone size: many
V gene: TRBV4-2
CDR3 DNA: TGTGCCAGCAGCCAGGGCGGGGGGGCGAACACCGGGGAGCTGTTTTTT
CDR3 protein: CASSQGGGANTGELFF

D gene: .
J gene: TRBJ2-1
clone size: few
V gene: TRBV7-2
CDR3 DNA: TGTGCCAGCAGATTAACCCACAATGAGCAGTTCTTC
CDR3 protein: CASRLTHNEQFF

D gene: .
J gene: TRBJ1-2
clone size: .
V gene: TRBV18
CDR3 DNA: TGTGCCAGCTCACCTACCGACCAGACCACCTCCTATGGCTACACCTTC
CDR3 protein: CASSPTDQTTSYGYTF

D gene: .
J gene: TRBJ2-3
clone size: .
V gene: TRBV7-3
CDR3 DNA: TGTGCCAGCAGCTTAAACCGGGGGGCTACAGATACGCAGTATTTT
CDR3 protein: CASSLNRGATDTQYF

D gene: .
J gene: TRBJ2-5
clone size: few
V gene: TRBV3-1
CDR3 DNA: TGTGCCAGCAGGCCAAGGGGGGGCCGAGAGACCCAGTACTTC
CDR3 protein: CASRPRGGRETQYF

D gene: .
J gene: TRBJ1-1
clone size: few
V gene: TRBV4-2
CDR3 DNA: TGTGCCAGCAGCCAAGATCGTCTGGGGAGCACTGAAGCTTTCTTT
CDR3 protein: CASSQDRLGSTEAFF

D gene: .
J gene: TRBJ2-5
clone size: once
V gene: TRBV7-8
CDR3 DNA: TGTGCCAGCAGCACCCCGGGGAGCGAGCGGGAGACCCAGTACTTC
CDR3 protein: CASSTPGSERETQYF

D gene: .
J gene: TRBJ2-2
clone size: .
V gene: TRBV6-5
CDR3 DNA: TGTGCCGCAGCAAGGGAGGGGGACACCGGGGAGCTGTTTTTT
CDR3 protein: CAAAREGDTGELFF

D gene: .
J gene: TRBJ2-7
clone size: .
V gene: TRBV15
CDR3 DNA: TGTGCCACCAGCAGGGAAAGGACGGCGGACTACGAGCAGTACTTC
CDR3 protein: CATSRERTADYEQYF

D gene: .
J gene: TRBJ2-3
clone size: once
V gene: TRBV20-1
CDR3 DNA: TGCAGGGTCCGGGACCCGAGCACAGATACGCAGTATTTT
CDR3 protein: CRVRDPSTDTQYF

D gene: .
J gene: TRBJ1-2
clone size: few
V gene: TRBV5-1
CDR3 DNA: TGCGCCAGCAGCCTAGACATCTTCTATGGCTACACCTTC
CDR3 protein: CASSLDIFYGYTF

D gene: TRBD1
J gene: TRBJ1-2
clone size: .
V gene: TRBV7-2
CDR3 DNA: TGTGCCAGCAGCTTAGCGGGACAGGGGTTCCCTGGCTACACCTTC
CDR3 protein: CASSLAGQGFPGYTF

D gene: .
J gene: TRBJ1-5
clone size: few
V gene: TRBV20-1
CDR3 DNA: TGCAGTGCTCGAGGGGCAAGGGATCAGCCCCAGCATTTT
CDR3 protein: CSARGARDQPQHF

D gene: .
J gene: TRBJ1-3
clone size: few
V gene: TRBV20-1
CDR3 DNA: TGCAGTGCCGGACCAAGCACTGGAAACACCATATATTTT
CDR3 protein: CSAGPSTGNTIYF

D gene: .
J gene: TRBJ2-6
clone size: .
V gene: TRBV7-2
CDR3 DNA: TGTGCCAGCAGCTTAGGTCCCATGGCTGGGGCCAACGTCCTGACTTTC
CDR3 protein: CASSLGPMAGANVLTF

D gene: .
J gene: TRBJ1-5
clone size: .
V gene: TRBV12-3/TRBV12-4
CDR3 DNA: TGTGCCAGCACCTCCTGGCAATACGATCAGCCCCAGCATTTT
CDR3 protein: CASTSWQYDQPQHF

D gene: TRBD2
J gene: TRBJ2-4
clone size: .
V gene: TRBV11-3
CDR3 DNA: TGTGCCAGCAGCTCCGGACGGGGGGGAAACATTCAGTACTTC
CDR3 protein: CASSSGRGGNIQYF

D gene: .
J gene: TRBJ1-6
clone size: .
V gene: TRBV5-1
CDR3 DNA: TGCGCCAGCAGAATCGGGACCGGGGGGTCACCCCTCCACTTT
CDR3 protein: CASRIGTGGSPLHF

D gene: .
J gene: TRBJ2-5
clone size: .
V gene: TRBV5-6
CDR3 DNA: TGTGCCAGCAGCTTGGGGCAGCCCCGGTTGACCCAGTACTTC
CDR3 protein: CASSLGQPRLTQYF

D gene: .
J gene: TRBJ2-1
clone size: .
V gene: TRBV7-9
CDR3 DNA: TGTGCCAGCAGAATCCAAGAGGGGAACTACAATGAGCAGTTCTTC
CDR3 protein: CASRIQEGNYNEQFF

D gene: .
J gene: TRBJ2-3
clone size: many
V gene: TRBV29-1
CDR3 DNA: TGCAGCGTTGAAGCGGCGAGTGATACGCAGTATTTT
CDR3 protein: CSVEAASDTQYF

D gene: TRBD1
J gene: TRBJ2-1
clone size: few
V gene: TRBV6-2/TRBV6-3
CDR3 DNA: TGTGCCAGCAACCCCGGGACAGGGCGATACAATGAGCAGTTCTTC
CDR3 protein: CASNPGTGRYNEQFF

D gene: TRBD2
J gene: TRBJ2-1
clone size: .
V gene: TRBV4-1
CDR3 DNA: TGCGCCAGCAGCCATCCCTCGGGGCGGGGGGACCACTACAATGAGCAGTTCTTC
CDR3 protein: CASSHPSGRGDHYNEQFF

D gene: .
J gene: TRBJ2-1
clone size: few
V gene: TRBV27
CDR3 DNA: TGTGCCAGCAGTCCGCGAGGGGGAGGGGCCAATGAGCAGTTCTTC
CDR3 protein: CASSPRGGGANEQFF

D gene: .
J gene: TRBJ2-7
clone size: few
V gene: TRBV21-1
CDR3 DNA: TGTGCCAGCAGCCAAGGCGGGTACTTC
CDR3 protein: CASSQGGYF